Sequencing of this T cell receptor beta chain was carried out in a study of blood T cell repertoires in COVID-19. The germline V and J ends were trimmed by 0 bases and 3 bases, with 8 bases remaining between them. The germline V gene has CDR1 GTSNPN and CDR2 SVGIG (reference sequence). The CDR3 has 13 amino acids. TCRdb keeps only in-frame clones here, not all; method: immunoSEQ multiplex PCR. Seen here are about 150,000 clones, approximately 84% observed once, and the top ten hold under 8.5%. Seattle patients were enrolled during active infection and followed longitudinally. The receptor's source is a woman in her sixties or seventies with COVID-19, enrolled during active disease. The chain is built from TRBV30 and TRBJ1-2, with D tentatively TRBD1 (5 bases). Source material: peripheral blood. CDR3 sequence reads: CAWSVGGHYGYTF. The CDR3 nucleotides are TGTGCCTGGAGTGTGGGGGGACACTATGGCTACACCTTC. Full variable domain (rest looked up from reference TRBV30 and TRBJ1-2): SQTIHQWPATLVQPVGSPLSLECTVEGTSNPNLYWYRQAAGRGLQLLFYSVGIGQISSEVPQNLSASRPQDRQFILSSKKLLLSDSGFYLCAWSVGGHYGYTFGSGTRLTVV.